The rows below give T cell receptor beta chains drawn from one sample of a study of cytomegalovirus exposure and HLA in healthy donors. Repertoires were generated with immunoSEQ multiplex PCR, while TCRdb's copy carries only in-frame clones and drops some. Among over 75,000 clones listed, 82% were seen once. The sample taken for sequencing was PBMCs. These receptors all come from a man aged 30-40 years in good health and CMV-seropositive. CDR3s include the opening cysteine and the closing phenylalanine or tryptophan. Each record gives: CDR3 protein, CDR3 DNA, D gene, clone size, J gene, V gene. D genes are given only for firm matches. Clone size is stated in some rows and not others, as once, few, many or a class when expanded.

CASSSRLAGDYEQYF	TGTGCCAGCAGTTCACGACTAGCGGGTGACTACGAGCAGTACTTC	TRBD2	-	TRBJ2-7	TRBV6-6
CASRVTFQGYTEAFF	TGTGCCAGCAGAGTCACTTTCCAGGGATACACTGAAGCTTTCTTT	-	-	TRBJ1-1	TRBV2
CASSLSGQGAHEQYF	TGTGCCAGCAGTTTATCTGGACAGGGGGCCCACGAGCAGTACTTC	TRBD1	-	TRBJ2-7	TRBV27
CASSLVGEHRVDGQFF	TGTGCCAGCAGCTTAGTTGGGGAGCACAGGGTCGATGGGCAGTTCTTC	-	once	TRBJ2-1	TRBV7-6
CASSPSGDTQYF	TGTGCCAGCAGCCCGTCGGGAGATACGCAGTATTTT	-	-	TRBJ2-3	TRBV9
CASSAGLARDTQYF	TGTGCCAGCAGCGCAGGTCTAGCGAGAGATACGCAGTATTTT	-	-	TRBJ2-3	TRBV7-6
CASSQDPLAGMTDTQYF	TGTGCCAGCAGCCAAGATCCCCTAGCGGGGATGACAGATACGCAGTATTTT	TRBD2	few	TRBJ2-3	TRBV4-2
CASSSGTGLEKLFF	TGTGCCAGCAGCTCCGGGACAGGGTTGGAAAAACTGTTTTTT	TRBD1	-	TRBJ1-4	TRBV28
CASSRRGVEGETQYF	TGTGCCAGTTCTCGCAGGGGGGTCGAGGGCGAGACCCAGTACTTC	-	-	TRBJ2-5	TRBV9
CAITAGTGVIGELFF	TGTGCCATCACCGCCGGGACAGGCGTCATCGGGGAGCTGTTTTTT	TRBD1	-	TRBJ2-2	TRBV10-3
CASSQEFSGRAYEQYF	TGTGCCAGCAGCCAAGAGTTTAGCGGGAGGGCCTACGAGCAGTACTTC	TRBD2	once	TRBJ2-7	TRBV14
CSSSLASYGELFF	TGTTCCAGCAGCTTAGCGAGTTACGGGGAGCTGTTTTTT	-	-	TRBJ2-2	TRBV7-9
CASSHGTGKTDTQYF	TGTGCCAGCAGTCACGGGACAGGGAAGACAGATACGCAGTATTTT	TRBD1	-	TRBJ2-3	TRBV7-9
CASSLLTGILETQYF	TGTGCCAGCAGCTTGCTGACAGGGATTTTAGAGACCCAGTACTTC	TRBD1	-	TRBJ2-5	TRBV5-6
CALRSASGPDTQYF	TGCGCCCTCAGGTCGGCTAGCGGACCAGATACGCAGTATTTT	TRBD2	-	TRBJ2-3	TRBV10-2
CASSFGLTYEQYF	TGTGCCAGCAGTTTTGGGCTAACCTACGAGCAGTACTTC	-	-	TRBJ2-7	TRBV27
CASSVGGGREAYEQYF	TGTGCCAGCAGCGTAGGTGGCGGGAGGGAGGCCTACGAGCAGTACTTC	TRBD2	once	TRBJ2-7	TRBV9
CASNTIGSYTEAFF	TGTGCCAGCAACACAATCGGGTCCTACACTGAAGCTTTCTTT	-	-	TRBJ1-1	TRBV7-9
CASSPGLADVEQFF	TGTGCCAGCAGCCCAGGACTAGCGGATGTTGAGCAGTTCTTC	TRBD2	few	TRBJ2-1	TRBV6-4
CASSPGEGGGNIQYF	TGTGCCAGCAGCCCAGGGGAGGGTGGGGGGAACATTCAGTACTTC	-	-	TRBJ2-4	TRBV9
CASNTGVFEGETQYF	TGTGCCAGCAACACAGGGGTATTCGAGGGGGAGACCCAGTACTTC	TRBD1	-	TRBJ2-5	TRBV6-6
CASSPEEGSGGTEAFF	TGTGCCAGCTCACCAGAGGAAGGGTCCGGGGGGACTGAAGCTTTCTTT	-	once	TRBJ1-1	TRBV18
CASSVRTDRGSYNEQFF	TGTGCCAGCAGCGTACGTACTGACAGGGGCTCCTACAATGAGCAGTTCTTC	TRBD1	-	TRBJ2-1	TRBV9
CASREGQAYEQYF	TGCGCCAGCAGGGAGGGGCAGGCCTACGAGCAGTACTTC	-	-	TRBJ2-7	TRBV5-1
CASSRGDDGNEQFF	TGTGCCAGCAGCCGAGGAGACGACGGCAATGAGCAGTTCTTC	-	-	TRBJ2-1	TRBV7-2
CASSPERTGGRDTEAFF	TGTGCCAGCAGCCCCGAGCGGACAGGGGGTAGGGACACTGAAGCTTTCTTT	TRBD1	once	TRBJ1-1	TRBV7-9